This is a list of T cell receptor beta chains from one sample in a study of cytomegalovirus exposure and HLA in healthy donors. The protocol was immunoSEQ multiplex PCR, while the TCRdb copy is restricted to in-frame clones and leaves out a portion. The sample lists 100,000 to 150,000 clones, about 68% occurring once. The sequencing sample was made of PBMCs. The receptors stem from a man in his forties in good health and CMV-seropositive. The CDR3 runs from the conserved cysteine through the conserved F or W. For some rows the clone size is stated as once, few or many, or as a class when expanded; others skip it.

CDR3aa	j_gene	abundance	v_gene
CASSLRIAGGPQETQYF	TRBJ2-5	once	TRBV7-8
CASSEALQVHNQPQHF	TRBJ1-5	.	TRBV6-1
CASRTGQETQYF	TRBJ2-5	once	TRBV2
CASSPAQTGTEEQYF	TRBJ2-7	.	TRBV7-7
CASSLDRQVKGYTF	TRBJ1-2	.	TRBV7-2
CASSDRQGGNEKLFF	TRBJ1-4	.	TRBV10-1
CASSLVGTGNTEAFF	TRBJ1-1	.	TRBV5-1
CASSANERRYGYTF	TRBJ1-2	.	TRBV6-5
CASTPASGYEQYF	TRBJ2-7	.	TRBV27
CASSSEGMVGQPQHF	TRBJ1-5	.	TRBV6-1
CASSLDATVPGTEAFF	TRBJ1-1	.	TRBV5-4
CASSEQGTGELFF	TRBJ2-2	.	TRBV25-1
CASSDGGGQGCETQYF	TRBJ2-5	.	TRBV6-4
CASSSGPGQGVGSYNEQFF	TRBJ2-1	.	TRBV5-1
CAWSSGAGANVLTF	TRBJ2-6	.	TRBV30
CASSALSGSSYNEQFF	TRBJ2-1	.	TRBV9
CASSVNRAGGTEAFF	TRBJ1-1	.	TRBV6-1
CASSGQYNEQFF	TRBJ2-1	.	TRBV27
CSVGGGKGTGELFF	TRBJ2-2	.	TRBV29-1
CASSVAGGEQFF	TRBJ2-1	.	TRBV2
CASSTAGQGADTQYF	TRBJ2-3	once	TRBV28
CASSLTSTDTQYF	TRBJ2-3	.	TRBV5-1
CASSEEDSNQPQHF	TRBJ1-5	.	TRBV6-1
CASSGSGDPYNEQFF	TRBJ2-1	.	TRBV6-1
CASSKRGQLQETQYF	TRBJ2-5	.	TRBV13
CASSLGVGAYEQYF	TRBJ2-7	.	TRBV5-1
CASSLVRGEEKLFF	TRBJ1-4	.	TRBV7-9
CASSPWLTGPPPGSPLHF	TRBJ1-6	.	TRBV18
CASSYESYEQYF	TRBJ2-7	.	TRBV6-6
CASSLTGVAFF	TRBJ1-1	.	TRBV6-5
CASMGGLSSYNEQFF	TRBJ2-1	.	TRBV6-6
CATVSGFYGYTF	TRBJ1-2	.	TRBV6-1
CASSPSQRGRYGYTF	TRBJ1-2	.	TRBV28
CASSALPTSGSDIQYF	TRBJ2-4	.	TRBV7-2
CASSWGTRRGGYTF	TRBJ1-2	few	TRBV11-2
CATNRDGNTGELFF	TRBJ2-2	few	TRBV25-1
CATSSRGTSLYEQYF	TRBJ2-7	.	TRBV15
CASSLEVGRNYGYTF	TRBJ1-2	once	TRBV5-1
CASSAGGTGDGYTF	TRBJ1-2	.	TRBV9
CASSLGQENYGYTF	TRBJ1-2	.	TRBV28
CASSFLDSRSYNEQFF	TRBJ2-1	.	TRBV7-7
CASRSGPRLGSEKLFF	TRBJ1-4	.	TRBV28
CASSSSTRGGRSEQYF	TRBJ2-7	.	TRBV27
CAVLINNEQFF	TRBJ2-1	few	TRBV2
CASRRTGSSYEQYF	TRBJ2-7	.	TRBV2
CSVSAGANEQYF	TRBJ2-7	.	TRBV29-1
CASSEQAYEQYF	TRBJ2-7	.	TRBV2
CASRGPMNTEAFF	TRBJ1-1	.	TRBV6-5
CASSRRPRQGPTEQYF	TRBJ2-7	.	TRBV2
CASSVSENGYTF	TRBJ1-2	.	TRBV6-1
CASSKTGEYEQYF	TRBJ2-7	.	TRBV6-5
CASSFTSAFSYNEQFF	TRBJ2-1	.	TRBV11-3
CASSLGGQTHNNEQFF	TRBJ2-1	.	TRBV5-1
CASSPAGPYEQYF	TRBJ2-7	.	TRBV27
CASSPPRGRDYEQYF	TRBJ2-7	.	TRBV6-5
CASSRPGQGTDTQYF	TRBJ2-3	.	TRBV4-2
CASSLARGISGNTIYF	TRBJ1-3	few	TRBV5-4